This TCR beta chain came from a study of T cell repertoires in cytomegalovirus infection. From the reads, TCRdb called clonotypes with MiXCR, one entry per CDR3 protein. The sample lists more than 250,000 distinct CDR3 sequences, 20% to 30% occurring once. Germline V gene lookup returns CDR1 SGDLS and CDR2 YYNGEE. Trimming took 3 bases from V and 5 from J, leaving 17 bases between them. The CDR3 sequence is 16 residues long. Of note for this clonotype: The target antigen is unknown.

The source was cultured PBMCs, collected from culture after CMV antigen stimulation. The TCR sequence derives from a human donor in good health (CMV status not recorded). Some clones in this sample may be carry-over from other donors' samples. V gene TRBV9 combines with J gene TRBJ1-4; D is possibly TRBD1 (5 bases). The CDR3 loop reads CASSATSGLLNEKLFF. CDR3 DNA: TGTGCCAGCAGCGCCACATCGGGACTTTTAAATGAAAAACTGTTTTTT.